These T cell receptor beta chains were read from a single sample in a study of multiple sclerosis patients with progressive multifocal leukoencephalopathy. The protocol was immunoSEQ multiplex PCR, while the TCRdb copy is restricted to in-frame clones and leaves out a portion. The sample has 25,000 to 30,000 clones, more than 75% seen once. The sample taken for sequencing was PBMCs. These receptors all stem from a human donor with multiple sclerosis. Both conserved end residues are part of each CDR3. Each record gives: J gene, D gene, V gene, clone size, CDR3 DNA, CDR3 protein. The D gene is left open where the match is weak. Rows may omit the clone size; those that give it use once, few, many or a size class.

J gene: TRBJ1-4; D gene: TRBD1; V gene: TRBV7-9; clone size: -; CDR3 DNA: TGTGCCAGCAGCGAACAGGGGACAGGGAGTGAAAAACTGTTTTTT; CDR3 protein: CASSEQGTGSEKLFF
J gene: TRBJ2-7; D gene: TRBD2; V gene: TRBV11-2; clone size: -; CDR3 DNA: TGTGCCAGCAGCACCAGCGGGGGGGCGTTATACGAGCAGTACTTC; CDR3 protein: CASSTSGGALYEQYF
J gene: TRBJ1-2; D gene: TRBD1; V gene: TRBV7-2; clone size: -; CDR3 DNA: TGTGCCAGCAGTCAGGGGGAACTCTATGGCTACACCTTC; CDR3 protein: CASSQGELYGYTF
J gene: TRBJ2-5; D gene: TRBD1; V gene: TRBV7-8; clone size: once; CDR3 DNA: TGTGCCAGCAGTCAAAACCCCCGGACAGGGTCTCAAGAGACCCAGTACTTC; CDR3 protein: CASSQNPRTGSQETQYF
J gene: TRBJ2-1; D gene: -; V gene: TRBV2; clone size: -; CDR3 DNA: TGTGCCAGCAGGGCCTCTAGTAAGCAGTTCTTC; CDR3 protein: CASRASSKQFF
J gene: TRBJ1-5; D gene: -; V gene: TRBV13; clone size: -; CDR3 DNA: TGTGCCAGCAGCCCGCGGGGGGCGAGACAGCCCCAGCATTTT; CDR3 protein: CASSPRGARQPQHF
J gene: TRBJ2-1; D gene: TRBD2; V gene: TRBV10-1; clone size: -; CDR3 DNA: TGCGCCAGCAGTGATCTAGCGGGGAGCTCCTACAATGAGCAGTTCTTC; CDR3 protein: CASSDLAGSSYNEQFF
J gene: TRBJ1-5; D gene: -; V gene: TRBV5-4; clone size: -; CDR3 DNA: TGTGCCAGCAGCGCGGACAGCAATCAGCCCCAGCATTTT; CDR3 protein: CASSADSNQPQHF
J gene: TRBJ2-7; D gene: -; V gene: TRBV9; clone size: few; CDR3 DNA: TGTGCCAGCAGCGTAGGGGGTAGTGGGTACGAGCAGTACTTC; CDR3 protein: CASSVGGSGYEQYF
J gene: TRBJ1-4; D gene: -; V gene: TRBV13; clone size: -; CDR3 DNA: TGTGCCAGCAGCTTAGGGGCGCGAGGTAGGAATGAAAAACTGTTTTTT; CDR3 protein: CASSLGARGRNEKLFF
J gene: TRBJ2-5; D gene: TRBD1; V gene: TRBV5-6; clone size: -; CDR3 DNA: TGTGCCAGCAGCTCATTTGGACAGGGTATTGAGACCCAGTACTTC; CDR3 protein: CASSSFGQGIETQYF
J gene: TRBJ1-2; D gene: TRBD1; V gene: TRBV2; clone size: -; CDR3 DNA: TGTGCCAGCGGACCCAGGGGGCTCTATGGCTACACCTTC; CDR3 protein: CASGPRGLYGYTF
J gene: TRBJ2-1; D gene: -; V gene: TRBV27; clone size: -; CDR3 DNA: TGTGCCAGCAGTCGGCTATCGGACGATTACAATGAGCAGTTCTTC; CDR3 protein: CASSRLSDDYNEQFF
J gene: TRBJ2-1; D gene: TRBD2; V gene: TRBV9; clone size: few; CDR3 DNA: TGTGCCAGCAGCGAAGTAGGAGCGGGGGGTGGCAATGAGCAGTTCTTC; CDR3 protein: CASSEVGAGGGNEQFF
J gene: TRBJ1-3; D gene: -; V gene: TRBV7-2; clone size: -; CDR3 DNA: TGTGCCAGCCCCCCAGGGGTGGCTGGAAACACCATATATTTT; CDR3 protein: CASPPGVAGNTIYF
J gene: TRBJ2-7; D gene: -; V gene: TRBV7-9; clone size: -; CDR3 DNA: TGTGCCAGCAGCTTTAAGGGTGCCCTTCCCTACGAGCAGTACTTC; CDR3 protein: CASSFKGALPYEQYF
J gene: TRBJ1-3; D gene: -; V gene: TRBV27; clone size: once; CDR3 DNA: TGTGCCAGCAGTGGCCCCGGCCCTGGAAACACCATATATTTT; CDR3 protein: CASSGPGPGNTIYF
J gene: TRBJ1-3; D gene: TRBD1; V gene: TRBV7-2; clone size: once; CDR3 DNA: TGTGCCAGCAGCTTAGTAGGGACAGGGGGCTCTGGAAACACCATATATTTT; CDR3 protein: CASSLVGTGGSGNTIYF
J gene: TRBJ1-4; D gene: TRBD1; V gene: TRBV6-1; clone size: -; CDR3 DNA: TGTGCCAGCAGTTACGGTCGGGACAGGGGATTT; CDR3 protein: CASSYGRDRGF
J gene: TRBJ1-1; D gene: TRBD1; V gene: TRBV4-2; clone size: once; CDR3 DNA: TGTGCCAGCAGGAGCGGGACAGGGGTTTTAGGCACTGAAGCTTTCTTT; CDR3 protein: CASRSGTGVLGTEAFF
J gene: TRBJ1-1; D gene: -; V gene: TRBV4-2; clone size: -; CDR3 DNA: TGTGCCAGCAGCCAAGATTTCGGGGGGACTGAAGCTTTCTTT; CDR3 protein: CASSQDFGGTEAFF
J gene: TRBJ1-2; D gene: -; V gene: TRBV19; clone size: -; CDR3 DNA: TGTGCCAGTAGTATCCTTAGCGGCAGCACAACTAACTATGGCTACACCTTC; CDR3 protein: CASSILSGSTTNYGYTF
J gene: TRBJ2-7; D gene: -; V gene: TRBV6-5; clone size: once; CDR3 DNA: TGTGCCAGCAGTTACGGTATACAGGGTTCCTACGAGCAGTACTTC; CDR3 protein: CASSYGIQGSYEQYF
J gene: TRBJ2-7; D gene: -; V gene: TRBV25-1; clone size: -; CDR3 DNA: TGTGCCAGCAGTAAATCCCGGGCACCCTACGAGCAGTACTTC; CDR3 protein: CASSKSRAPYEQYF
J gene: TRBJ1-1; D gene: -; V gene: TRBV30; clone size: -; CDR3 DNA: TGTGCCTGGAGTGGGGTGGGGATCTCTGAAGCTTTCTTT; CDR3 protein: CAWSGVGISEAFF
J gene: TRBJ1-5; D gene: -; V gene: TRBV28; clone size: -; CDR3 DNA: TGTGCCAGCAGCCTTCCTAATCAGCCCCAGCATTTT; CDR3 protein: CASSLPNQPQHF
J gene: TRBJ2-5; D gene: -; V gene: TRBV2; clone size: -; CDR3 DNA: TGTGCCAGCAGGGAGAAGACCCAGTACTTC; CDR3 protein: CASREKTQYF
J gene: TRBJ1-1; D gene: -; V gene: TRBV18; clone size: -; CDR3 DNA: TGTGCCAGCTCACCACTCGAGGGGACGAACACTGAAGCTTTCTTT; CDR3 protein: CASSPLEGTNTEAFF
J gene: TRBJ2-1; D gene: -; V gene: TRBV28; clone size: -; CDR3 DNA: TGTGCCAGCAGGACCCCAGTGATGAGGGGCCTGAACAATGAGCAGTTCTTC; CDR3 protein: CASRTPVMRGLNNEQFF
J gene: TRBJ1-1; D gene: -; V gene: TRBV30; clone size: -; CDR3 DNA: TGTGCCTGGGGACAAGGGAACACTGAAGCTTTCTTT; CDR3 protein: CAWGQGNTEAFF
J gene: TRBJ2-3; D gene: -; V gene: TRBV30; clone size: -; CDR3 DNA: TGTGCCTGGAGTGTCGGCTGGACGGCAGGCACAGATACGCAGTATTTT; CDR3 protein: CAWSVGWTAGTDTQYF
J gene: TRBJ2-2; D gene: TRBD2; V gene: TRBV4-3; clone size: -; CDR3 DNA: TGCGCCAGCAGCTTCCTCGGCCAGGGACTACTTTCGAACACCGGGGAGCTGTTTTTT; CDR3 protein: CASSFLGQGLLSNTGELFF
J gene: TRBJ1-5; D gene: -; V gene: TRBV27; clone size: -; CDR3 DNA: TGTGCCAGCAGTATACGGACGGGCAATCAGCCCCAGCATTTT; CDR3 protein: CASSIRTGNQPQHF
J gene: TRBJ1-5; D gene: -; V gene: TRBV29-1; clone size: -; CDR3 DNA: TGCAGCGTTGAAGGGCGGGCCAACAATCAGCCCCAGCATTTT; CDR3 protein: CSVEGRANNQPQHF
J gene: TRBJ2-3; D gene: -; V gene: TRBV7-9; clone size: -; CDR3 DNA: TGTGCCAGCAGCTTAGCGACTGGCGGGGCCCTACGTACGCAGTATTTT; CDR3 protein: CASSLATGGALRTQYF
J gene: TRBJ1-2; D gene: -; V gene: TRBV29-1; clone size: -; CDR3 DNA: TGCACCGTATTGGAGGGCTACACCTTC; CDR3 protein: CTVLEGYTF
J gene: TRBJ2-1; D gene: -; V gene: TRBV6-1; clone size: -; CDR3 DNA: TGTGCCAGCAGTGAAGGGGCGGGTCGCTCCTACAATGAGCAGTTCTTC; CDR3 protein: CASSEGAGRSYNEQFF
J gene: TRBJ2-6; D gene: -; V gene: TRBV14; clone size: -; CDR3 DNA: TGTGCCAGCAGCCATTCGAGTGCTACCTCGGCCAACGTCCTGACTTTC; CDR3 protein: CASSHSSATSANVLTF
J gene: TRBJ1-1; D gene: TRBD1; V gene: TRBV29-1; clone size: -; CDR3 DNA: TGCAGCGTTGCAGGGGGCGCGAACACTGAAGCTTTCTTT; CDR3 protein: CSVAGGANTEAFF
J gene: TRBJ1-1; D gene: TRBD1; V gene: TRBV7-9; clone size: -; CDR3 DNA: TGTGCCAGCAACCCAGGGGGCAAGGACACTGAAGCTTTCTTT; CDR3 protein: CASNPGGKDTEAFF
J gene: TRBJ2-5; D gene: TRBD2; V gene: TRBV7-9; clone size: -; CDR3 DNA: TGTGCCAGCAGCTTTAGCGGGGGGGCCTTGGAGACCCAGTACTTC; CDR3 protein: CASSFSGGALETQYF
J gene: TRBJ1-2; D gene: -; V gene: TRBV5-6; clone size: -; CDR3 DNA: TGTGCCAGCAGCTTGGGTGTTACCCATGGCTACACCTTC; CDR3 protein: CASSLGVTHGYTF
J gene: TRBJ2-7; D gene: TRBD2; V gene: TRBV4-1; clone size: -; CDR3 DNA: TGCGCCAGCAGCCAATCCGTAGCGGGTAGCTCCTACGAGCAGTACTTC; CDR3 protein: CASSQSVAGSSYEQYF
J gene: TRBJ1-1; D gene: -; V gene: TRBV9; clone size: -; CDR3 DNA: TGTGCCAGCAGCGGAGCAGGGTTTTCTGAAGCTTTCTTT; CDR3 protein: CASSGAGFSEAFF